Below are 30 T cell receptor beta chains sequenced from a single sample in a study of T-cell memory formation after mild COVID-19. One entry per CDR3 protein results from TCRdb running MiXCR on the 5' RACE reads. Among 80,000 to 95,000 distinct CDR3 sequences listed, approximately 23% were seen once. What was sequenced was PBMCs or a T cell subset sorted from them (not recorded which). Source of these receptors: a young man who had mild COVID-19 (a few samples of this study predate the infection). Cell type and time point are not known.

This clonotype was counted between two and nine times. The genes are TRBV12-3 or TRBV12-4 and TRBJ1-1, with 7 bases lining up with TRBD1. The CDR3 covers 14 residues. J lost 3 bases, V lost 3 bases, and 4 bases had no gene match. CDR3 sequence: CASSFRQGDTEAFF. The CDR3 DNA reads as TGTGCCAGCAGTTTTCGACAGGGCGACACTGAAGCTTTCTTT.

The V call is TRBV12-3 or TRBV12-4, the J call TRBJ2-3; weak D call: TRBD1 (5 bases). Trimming stripped 7 bases from V and 0 bases from J, with 11 bases between. The CDR3 is 14 residues long. The CDR3 nucleotides are TGTGCCAGCACCCCGACAGAGAGCACAGATACGCAGTATTTT. Translated, it gives CASTPTESTDTQYF.

This clonotype was detected ten times or more. The chain is built from TRBV12-3 or TRBV12-4 and TRBJ2-5; D unclear. The CDR3 is 13 residues long. The germline V and J ends were trimmed by 2 bases and 3 bases, with 7 bases remaining between them. The CDR3 spells CASSLRAEETQYF. The CDR3 coding sequence is TGTGCCAGCAGTTTAAGGGCGGAAGAGACCCAGTACTTC.

V and J are TRBV6-2 or TRBV6-3 and TRBJ2-7, with a weak D call TRBD1 (6 bases). CDR1 and CDR2 (germline): MNHEY, SVGEGT. The V and J ends lost 0 bases and 5 bases respectively, with 11 bases between them. The CDR3 length is 14 residues. The CDR3 loop reads CASSYSNRVDEQYF. CDR3 nucleotides: TGTGCCAGCAGTTACTCGAACAGGGTCGACGAGCAGTACTTC.

This clonotype was counted many times. The V call is TRBV2, the J call TRBJ2-7, with 8 positions matching TRBD2. The CDR3 runs 13 residues. Germline values: CDR1 SNHLY, CDR2 FYNNEI. Trimming took 5 bases from V and 6 from J; bases not matched to a gene: 6. CDR3 nucleotide sequence: TGTGCCAGCAGTCTGGGACTAGAGGTCGAGCAGTACTTC. Translated, it gives CASSLGLEVEQYF.

CDR3 sequence: CASRSSQARGDYGYTF. CDR3 nucleotide sequence: TGCGCCAGCCGATCAAGCCAGGCGCGGGGGGACTATGGCTACACCTTC. The J gene is TRBJ1-2, the V gene TRBV4-1; the D gene is possibly TRBD1 (5 bases). The CDR3 totals 16 residues. Germline V gene lookup returns CDR1 MGHRA and CDR2 YSYEKL. V lost 8 bases, J lost 3 bases, and 22 bases lay in between.

The rearrangement links TRBV5-1 to TRBJ2-1, with 9 bases fitting TRBD2. Per germline, CDR1 SGHRS and CDR2 YFSETQ. This CDR3 is 13 amino acids long. The J segment lost 4 bases and the V segment lost 6 bases, leaving 2 bases of the junction unmatched. CDR3 bases: TGCGCCAGCACCCTAGCGGGGTACAATGAGCAGTTCTTC. This gives the protein CASTLAGYNEQFF.

This chain links TRBV29-1 with TRBJ1-1, with no clear D. V lost 3 bases to trimming and J lost 0 bases, with 8 bases between them. This CDR3 has 13 residues. The germline V gene has CDR1 SQVTM and CDR2 ANQGSEA. The DNA of the CDR3 is TGCAGCGTTGACCAGCCAGTGAACACTGAAGCTTTCTTT. This translates into CSVDQPVNTEAFF. The whole variable domain, filled in from reference TRBV29-1 and TRBJ1-1, reads SAVISQKPSRDICQRGTSLTIQCQVDSQVTMMFWYRQQPGQSLTLIATANQGSEATYESGFVIDKFPISRPNLTFSTLTVSNMSPEDSSIYLCSVDQPVNTEAFFGQGTRLTVV.

The chain employs TRBV3-1 and TRBJ2-7, with TRBD1 matching over 8 bases. The CDR3 extends over 17 amino acids. CDR1 and CDR2 from the germline V gene are LGHDT and YNNKEL (reference sequence). V shed 4 bases, J shed 2 bases, and the junction held 13 bases outside the gene matches. In DNA form, the CDR3 reads TGTGCCAGCAGCCTAGCTATTGGCAGGGGGCCCACCTACGAGCAGTACGTC. This encodes CASSLAIGRGPTYEQYV.

This clonotype was counted ten times or more. This chain connects TRBV7-6 to TRBJ1-5; maybe TRBD1 (6 bases). The CDR3 sequence is 15 residues long. Trimming removed 5 bases from V and 4 bases from J, with 15 bases in between. CDR1 is SGHVS, CDR2 FNYEAQ, per germline. For the CDR3, the DNA is TGTGCCAGCAGCCTATCCGGGACATCAAATCAGCCCCAGCATTTT. Residues: CASSLSGTSNQPQHF.

The rearrangement links TRBV4-3 to TRBJ1-6; a possible D gene is TRBD1 (5 bases). The CDR3 covers 15 residues. V was pared by 3 bases and J by 7 bases, with 13 bases between. Germline CDR1 reads LGHNA; CDR2 reads YSLEER. The CDR3 spells CASSHLGRSNSPLHF. The CDR3 bases are TGCGCCAGCAGCCACCTGGGACGTTCCAATTCACCCCTCCACTTT.

The chain employs TRBV6-5 and TRBJ1-5; D is possibly TRBD1 (6 bases). Germline CDR1 reads MNHEY; CDR2 reads SVGAGI. The V and J ends lost 0 bases and 2 bases respectively, with 14 bases between them. The CDR3 is 17 amino acids. DNA of the CDR3: TGTGCCAGCAGTTACTCGGCCTCAGGGGCAGGCAATCAGCCCCAGCATTTT. Translation gives CASSYSASGAGNQPQHF.

The rearrangement links TRBV7-2 to TRBJ2-3; TRBD2 agrees at 8 bases. The V and J ends lost 4 bases and 2 bases, in that order; junction bases with no gene match: 5. Germline assignment: CDR1 SGHTA and CDR2 FQGNSA. The CDR3 has 15 amino acids. Here the CDR3 DNA reads TGTGCCAGCAGCTCCGCCGGGGGGGCCACAGATACGCAGTATTTT. Amino acids: CASSSAGGATDTQYF.

This clonotype has just a few counts. The DNA of the CDR3 is TGTGCCAGCAGCTCCCGGTCTTTCTATGGCTACACCTTC. Translation: CASSSRSFYGYTF. This chain uses TRBV7-9 with TRBJ1-2; D is ambiguous. Germline V gene lookup returns CDR1 SEHNR and CDR2 FQNEAQ (reference sequence). The CDR3 sequence is 13 residues long. The ends were cut back, 4 bases at V and 4 bases at J, with 10 bases in the middle.

This clonotype was detected a few times. The chain employs TRBV4-3 and TRBJ2-2; D possibly corresponds to TRBD2 (6 bases). CDR1 and CDR2 from the germline V gene are LGHNA and YSLEER. This CDR3 spans 17 amino acids. Deletions cut 0 bases from V and 5 bases from J, with 16 bases between. Written as DNA, the CDR3 is TGCGCCAGCAGCCAAGAGGCGGGGCAGGGAGGTACCGGGGAGCTGTTTTTT. Amino acid sequence: CASSQEAGQGGTGELFF.

The V gene is TRBV6-2 or TRBV6-3, the J gene TRBJ2-7; D uncertain. The germline V gene has CDR1 MNHEY and CDR2 SVGEGT. Between the trimmed V and J ends, which lost 2 bases and 0 bases, there was a span of 2 bases. CDR3 size: 12 residues. CDR3 in amino acids: CASSYASYEQYF. The CDR3 region has the DNA TGTGCCAGCAGTTACGCCTCCTACGAGCAGTACTTC.

The chain couples TRBV6-6 to TRBJ1-5; D unresolved. CDR3 length equals 14 residues. With 1 base removed from V and 3 bases from J, the gap between germline ends came to 7 bases. The V gene's germline CDR1 is MNHNY and CDR2 SVGAGI (reference sequence). For the CDR3, the DNA is TGTGCCAGCAGTTACTACGGAGACAATCAGCCCCAGCATTTT. Translating it yields CASSYYGDNQPQHF.

A few counts support this clonotype. The chain combines TRBV29-1 with TRBJ2-7; a weak D match, TRBD1 (6 bases). CDR3 size: 12 residues. The germline V gene has CDR1 SQVTM and CDR2 ANQGSEA. V was trimmed by 4 bases and J by 2 bases, leaving 9 bases between them. CDR3 DNA sequence: TGCAGCGTTGTCACAGGGACCTACGAGCAGTACTTC. It specifies CSVVTGTYEQYF.

This clonotype was recorded a few times. The chain links TRBV6-5 to TRBJ1-3; D gene unclear. Per the germline V gene, CDR1 is MNHEY and CDR2 is SVGAGI. V was trimmed by 3 bases and J by 4 bases, leaving 13 bases between them. The CDR3 runs 15 residues. The DNA of the CDR3 is TGTGCCAGCAGTTATGGGGTAGGGATCGGAAACACCATATATTTT. Translated: CASSYGVGIGNTIYF.

This clonotype was detected a few times. The rearrangement joins TRBV12-3 or TRBV12-4 to TRBJ1-2; 7 nucleotides align to TRBD1. This CDR3 region has 14 residues. With V trimmed by 6 bases and J by 0 bases, 4 bases remained unmatched. DNA of the CDR3: TGTGCCAGCAGAGGGACAGATACTAACTATGGCTACACCTTC. Translation gives CASRGTDTNYGYTF.

This clonotype has just a few counts. The chain is built from TRBV12-3 or TRBV12-4 and TRBJ1-1; D remains unclear. Trimming took 1 base from V and 6 from J, leaving 9 bases between them. This CDR3 is 13 amino acids long. The CDR3 spells CASSLGPGSEAFF. In nucleotides, the CDR3 is TGTGCCAGCAGTTTAGGTCCCGGCTCTGAAGCTTTCTTT.

The chain recombines TRBV6-4 with TRBJ2-7; D unclear. V shed 0 bases and J shed 2 bases, with 2 bases lying between them. The germline CDR1 and CDR2 sequences are MRHNA and SNTAGT. The length of the CDR3 is 12 residues. The CDR3, as DNA: TGTGCCAGCAGTGACTCTCCCTACGAGCAGTACGTC. Protein sequence: CASSDSPYEQYV.

This clonotype was seen a handful of times. The chain recombines TRBV12-3 or TRBV12-4 with TRBJ2-5; D not certain. The CDR3 sequence is 15 residues long. With 2 bases removed from V and 1 base from J, the gap between germline ends came to 11 bases. The CDR3 protein is CASSLTRPTQETQYF. The CDR3 DNA is TGTGCCAGCAGTTTAACAAGGCCTACCCAAGAGACCCAGTACTTC.

This clonotype was seen a few times. The chain couples TRBV4-2 to TRBJ2-5; 8 bases line up with TRBD2. V trimming: 4 bases; J trimming: 4 bases; junction bases outside the gene matches: 11. CDR1 is LGHNA and CDR2 is YNFKEQ in the germline V gene. CDR3 length equals 16 residues. Written as DNA, the CDR3 is TGTGCCAGCAGCCCTTCTCCCGGGACTAGTCTAGAGACCCAGTACTTC. It specifies CASSPSPGTSLETQYF.

V gene TRBV7-9 combines with J gene TRBJ1-1, with D tentatively TRBD1 (5 bases). The V end lost 8 bases, the J end lost 0 bases, and 16 bases lay between the germline ends. CDR1 and CDR2 from the germline V gene are SEHNR and FQNEAQ (reference sequence). There are 15 residues in the CDR3. CDR3 DNA: TGTGCCAGCCACCCGGGGCGGGGGATGAACACTGAAGCTTTCTTT. This codes for CASHPGRGMNTEAFF.

This clonotype was detected a few times. DNA of the CDR3: TGTGCCAGCAGGAAAACCAGGGGGCCCTCTGGAAACACCATATATTTT. Translated: CASRKTRGPSGNTIYF. This sequence joins TRBV11-2 and TRBJ1-3, with 8 bases matching TRBD1. There are 16 residues in the CDR3. The V gene's germline CDR1 is SGHAT and CDR2 FQNNGV. Trimming took 6 bases from V and 0 from J; bases not matched to a gene: 7.

This clonotype has more than one count but fewer than ten. This sequence joins TRBV4-1 and TRBJ2-7; 8 bases align to TRBD1. Per germline, CDR1 MGHRA and CDR2 YSYEKL. V trimming: 0 bases; J trimming: 4 bases; junction bases outside the gene matches: 5. The CDR3 loop spans 15 amino acids. DNA for the CDR3: TGCGCCAGCAGCCAAGACGGACAGGGTTGGTACGAGCAGTACTTC. Its translation is CASSQDGQGWYEQYF.

The DNA of the CDR3 is TGCGCCAGCAGCCAAGCTCGAGGGGGCGCCTACAATGAGCAGTTCTTC. Translated: CASSQARGGAYNEQFF. The chain employs TRBV4-3 and TRBJ2-1; 7 bases agree with TRBD1. The CDR3 runs to 16 residues. Germline CDR1 is LGHNA and CDR2 is YSLEER. J gave up 2 bases and V 1 base, and 5 bases lay outside the gene matches.

This clonotype came up once. V usage is TRBV4-1 and J usage is TRBJ1-2; 11 bases are a match to TRBD1. The length of the CDR3 is 16 residues. The trim removed 4 bases at V and 4 bases at J, leaving 8 bases unmatched. Germline-derived CDR1 and CDR2 are MGHRA and YSYEKL. The DNA for the CDR3 is TGCGCCAGCAGCCCGGACAGGGGGCAATGGTTCTATGGCTACACCTTC. Amino acids: CASSPDRGQWFYGYTF.

The chain is built from TRBV5-1 and TRBJ2-7; D may match TRBD1 or TRBD2 (5 bases each). Germline-derived CDR1 and CDR2 are SGHRS and YFSETQ. CDR3 length equals 15 residues. V lost 1 base to trimming and J lost 5 bases, with 16 bases between them. For the CDR3, the DNA is TGCGCCAGCAGCTTGTGGGGCATAGGAGGCGACGAGCAGTACTTC. It encodes CASSLWGIGGDEQYF.